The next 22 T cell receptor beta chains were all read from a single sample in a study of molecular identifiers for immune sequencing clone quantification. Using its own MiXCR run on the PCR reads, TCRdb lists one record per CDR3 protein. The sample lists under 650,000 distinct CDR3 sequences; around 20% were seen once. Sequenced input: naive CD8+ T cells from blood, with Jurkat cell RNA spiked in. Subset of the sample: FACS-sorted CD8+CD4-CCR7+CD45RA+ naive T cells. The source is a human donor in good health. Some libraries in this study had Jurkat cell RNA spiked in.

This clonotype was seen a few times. Here the CDR3 reads CASNQGQGIGGANVLTF. As DNA, the CDR3 is TGTGCCAGCAACCAGGGACAGGGGATTGGTGGGGCCAACGTCCTGACTTTC. This chain joins TRBV12-3 or TRBV12-4 and TRBJ2-6, with TRBD1 matching over 10 bases. Trimming cost V 7 bases and J 3 bases; bases outside gene matches: 9. CDR3 length equals 17 residues.

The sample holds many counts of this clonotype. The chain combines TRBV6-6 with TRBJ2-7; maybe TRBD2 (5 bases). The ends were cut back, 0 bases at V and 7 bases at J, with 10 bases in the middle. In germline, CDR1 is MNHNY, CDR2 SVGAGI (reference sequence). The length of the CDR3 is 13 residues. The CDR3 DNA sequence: TGTGCCAGCAGTTACTCCGGGGTGCGGGAGCAGTACTTC. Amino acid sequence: CASSYSGVREQYF.

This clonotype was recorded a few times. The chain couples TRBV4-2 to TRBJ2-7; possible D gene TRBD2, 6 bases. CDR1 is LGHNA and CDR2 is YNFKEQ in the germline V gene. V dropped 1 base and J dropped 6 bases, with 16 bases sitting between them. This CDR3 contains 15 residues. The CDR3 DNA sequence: TGTGCCAGCAGCCAAGTCGGCGGGGTTGAGGGCGAGCAGTACTTC. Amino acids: CASSQVGGVEGEQYF.

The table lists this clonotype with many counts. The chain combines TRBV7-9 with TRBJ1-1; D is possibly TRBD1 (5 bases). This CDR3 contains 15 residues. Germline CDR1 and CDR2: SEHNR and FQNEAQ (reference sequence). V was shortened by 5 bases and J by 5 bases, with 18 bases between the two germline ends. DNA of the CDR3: TGTGCCAGCAGCGGTTGGCAGGGTATCGGAACTGAAGCTTTCTTT. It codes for CASSGWQGIGTEAFF.

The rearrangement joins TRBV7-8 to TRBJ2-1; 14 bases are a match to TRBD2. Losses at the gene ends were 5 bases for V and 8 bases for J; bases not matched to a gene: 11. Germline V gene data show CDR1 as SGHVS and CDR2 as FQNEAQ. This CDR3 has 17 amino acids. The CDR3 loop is CASSDDRLAGGKDEQFF. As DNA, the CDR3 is TGTGCCAGCAGCGACGACCGACTAGCGGGGGGGAAGGATGAGCAGTTCTTC.

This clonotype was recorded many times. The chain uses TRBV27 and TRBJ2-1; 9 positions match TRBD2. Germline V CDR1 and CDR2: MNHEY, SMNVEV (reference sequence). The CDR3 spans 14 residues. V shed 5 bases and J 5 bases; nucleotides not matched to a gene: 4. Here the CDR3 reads CASSLAGPNNEQFF. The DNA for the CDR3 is TGTGCCAGCAGTCTAGCGGGGCCTAACAATGAGCAGTTCTTC.

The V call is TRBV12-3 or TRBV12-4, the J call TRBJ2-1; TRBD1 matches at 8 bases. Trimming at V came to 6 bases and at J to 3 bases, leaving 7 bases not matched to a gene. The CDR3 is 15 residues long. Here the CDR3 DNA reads TGTGCCAGCAGCTACCGGGACAGGTTCTACAATGAGCAGTTCTTC. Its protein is CASSYRDRFYNEQFF.

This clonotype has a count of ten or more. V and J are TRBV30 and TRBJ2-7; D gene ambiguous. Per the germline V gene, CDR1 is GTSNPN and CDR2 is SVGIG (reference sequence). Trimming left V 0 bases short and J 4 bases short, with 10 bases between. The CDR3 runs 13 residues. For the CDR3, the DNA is TGTGCCTGGAGTGTAATTTCGGTATACGAGCAGTACTTC. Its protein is CAWSVISVYEQYF.

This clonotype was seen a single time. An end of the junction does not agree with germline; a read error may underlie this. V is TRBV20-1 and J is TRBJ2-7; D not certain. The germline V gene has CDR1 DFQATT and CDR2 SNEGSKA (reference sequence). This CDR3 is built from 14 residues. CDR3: CSARDGTGRYEQDF. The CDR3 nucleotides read TGCAGTGCTAGAGATGGTACTGGGCGCTACGAGCAGGACTTC.

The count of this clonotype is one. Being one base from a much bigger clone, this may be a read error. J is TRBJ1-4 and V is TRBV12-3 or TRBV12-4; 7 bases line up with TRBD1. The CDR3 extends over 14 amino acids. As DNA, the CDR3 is TGTGCCAGCGGTTTCATCGGGACAGATGAAAAACTGTTTTTT. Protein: CASGFIGTDEKLFF.

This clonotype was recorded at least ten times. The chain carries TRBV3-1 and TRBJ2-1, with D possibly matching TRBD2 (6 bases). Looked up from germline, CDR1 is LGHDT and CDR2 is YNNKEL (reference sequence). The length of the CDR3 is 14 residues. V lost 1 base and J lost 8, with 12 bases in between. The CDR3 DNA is TGTGCCAGCAGCCAAGGGGTAGCGGTCGATGAGCAGTTCTTC. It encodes CASSQGVAVDEQFF.

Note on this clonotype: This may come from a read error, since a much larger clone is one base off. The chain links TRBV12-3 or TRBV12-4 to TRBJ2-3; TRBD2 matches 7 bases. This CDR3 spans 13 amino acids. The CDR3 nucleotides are TGTGTCAGCTGGGGGGGAATCCCAGATACGCAGTATTTT. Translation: CVSWGGIPDTQYF.

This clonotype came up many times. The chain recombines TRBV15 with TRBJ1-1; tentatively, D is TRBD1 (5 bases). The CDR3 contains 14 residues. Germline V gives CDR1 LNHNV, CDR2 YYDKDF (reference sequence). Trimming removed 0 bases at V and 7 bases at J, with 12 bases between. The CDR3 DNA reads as TGTGCCACCAGCAGAGATTGGGGGGGTTTTGAAGCTTTCTTT. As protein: CATSRDWGGFEAFF.

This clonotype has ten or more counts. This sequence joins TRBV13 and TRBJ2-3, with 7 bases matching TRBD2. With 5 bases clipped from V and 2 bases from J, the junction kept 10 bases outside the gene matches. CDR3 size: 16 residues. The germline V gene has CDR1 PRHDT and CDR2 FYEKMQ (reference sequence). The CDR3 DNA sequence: TGTGCCAGCAGCCCCGAGGGCGGGACTAACACAGATACGCAGTATTTT. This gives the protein CASSPEGGTNTDTQYF.

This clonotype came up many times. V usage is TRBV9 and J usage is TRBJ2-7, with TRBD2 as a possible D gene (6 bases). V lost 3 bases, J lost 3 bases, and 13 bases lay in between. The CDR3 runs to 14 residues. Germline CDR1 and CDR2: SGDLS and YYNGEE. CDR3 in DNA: TGTGCCAGCAGCGCCGGTGGGGGGTTCTACGAGCAGTACTTC. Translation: CASSAGGGFYEQYF.

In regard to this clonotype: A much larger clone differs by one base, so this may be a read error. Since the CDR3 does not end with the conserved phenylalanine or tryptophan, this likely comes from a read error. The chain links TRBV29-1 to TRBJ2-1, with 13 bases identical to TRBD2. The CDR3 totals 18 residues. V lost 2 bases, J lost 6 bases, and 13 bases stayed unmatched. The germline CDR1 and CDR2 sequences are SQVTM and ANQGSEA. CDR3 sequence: CSVEREGRGLAGRNEQFL. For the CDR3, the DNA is TGCAGCGTTGAACGGGAGGGAAGGGGACTAGCGGGACGCAATGAGCAGTTCCTC.

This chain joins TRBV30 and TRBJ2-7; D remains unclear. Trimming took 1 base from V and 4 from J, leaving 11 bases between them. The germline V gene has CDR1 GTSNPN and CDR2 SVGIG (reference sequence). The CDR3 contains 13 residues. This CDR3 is CAWSGGLGYEQYF. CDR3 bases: TGTGCCTGGAGTGGTGGTCTGGGGTACGAGCAGTACTTC.

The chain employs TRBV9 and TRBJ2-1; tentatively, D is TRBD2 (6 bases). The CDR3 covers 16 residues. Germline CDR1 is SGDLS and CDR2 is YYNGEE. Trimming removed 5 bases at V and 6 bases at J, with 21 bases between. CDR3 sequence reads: CASSLLTGEGGNEQFF. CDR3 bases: TGTGCCAGCAGTCTCTTAACGGGGGAAGGCGGCAATGAGCAGTTCTTC. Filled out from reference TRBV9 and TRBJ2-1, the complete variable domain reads DSGVTQTPKHLITATGQRVTLRCSPRSGDLSVYWYQQSLDQGLQFLIQYYNGEERAKGNILERFSAQQFPDLHSELNLSSLELGDSALYFCASSLLTGEGGNEQFFGPGTRLTVL.

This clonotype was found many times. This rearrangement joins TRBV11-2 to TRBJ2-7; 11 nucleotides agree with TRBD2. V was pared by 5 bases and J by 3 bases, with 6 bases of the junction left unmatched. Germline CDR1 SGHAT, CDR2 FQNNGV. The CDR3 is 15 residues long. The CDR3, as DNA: TGTGCCAGCAGCCCCTACGGGACTAGCGGCTACGAGCAGTACTTC. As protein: CASSPYGTSGYEQYF. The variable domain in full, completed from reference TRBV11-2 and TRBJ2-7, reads EAGVAQSPRYKIIEKRQSVAFWCNPISGHATLYWYQQILGQGPKLLIQFQNNGVVDDSQLPKDRFSAERLKGVDSTLKIQPAKLEDSAVYLCASSPYGTSGYEQYFGPGTRLTVT.

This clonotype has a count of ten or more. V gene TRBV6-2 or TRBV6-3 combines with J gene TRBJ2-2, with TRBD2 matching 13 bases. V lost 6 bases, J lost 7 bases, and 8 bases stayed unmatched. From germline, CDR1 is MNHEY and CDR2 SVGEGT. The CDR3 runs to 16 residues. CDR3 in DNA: TGTGCCAGCAGCCCGGGACTAGCGGGACCTCACGGGGAGCTGTTTTTT. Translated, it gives CASSPGLAGPHGELFF.

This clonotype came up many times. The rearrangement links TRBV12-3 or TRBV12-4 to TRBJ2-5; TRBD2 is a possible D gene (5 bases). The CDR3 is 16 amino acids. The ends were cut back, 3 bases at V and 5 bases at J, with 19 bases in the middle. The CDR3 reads CASSFSEREGSETQYF. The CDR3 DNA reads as TGTGCCAGCAGTTTTAGCGAAAGAGAGGGCAGTGAGACCCAGTACTTC.

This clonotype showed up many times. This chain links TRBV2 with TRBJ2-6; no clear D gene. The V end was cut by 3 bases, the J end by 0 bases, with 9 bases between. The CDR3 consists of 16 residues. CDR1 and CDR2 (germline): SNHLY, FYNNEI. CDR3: CASSDPGDSGANVLTF. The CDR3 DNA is TGTGCCAGCAGTGACCCAGGAGACTCTGGGGCCAACGTCCTGACTTTC. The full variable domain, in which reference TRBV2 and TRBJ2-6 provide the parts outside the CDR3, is EPEVTQTPSHQVTQMGQEVILRCVPISNHLYFYWYRQILGQKVEFLVSFYNNEISEKSEIFDDQFSVERPDGSNFTLKIRSTKLEDSAMYFCASSDPGDSGANVLTFGAGSRLTVL.